This record looks at one TCR beta chain sequence and its context. The target antigen is unknown. TCRdb re-derived calls from the reads in MiXCR, one entry per CDR3 protein. Among 830,000 or so distinct CDR3 sequences listed, approximately 32% were seen once. This entry comes from a study of T cell repertoires in cytomegalovirus infection. For the study at large: Evidence of both CMV infection and a matching HLA type came from public TCR beta signatures. General study findings and limits: In two of eight donors, the top clonotype was HLA-C-restricted CMV-specific. Cumulative public TCR beta family frequency identified CMV carriers with the relevant HLA.

The CDR3 consists of 13 residues. The V end was cut by 10 bases, the J end by 7 bases, with 16 bases between. CDR1 and CDR2 from the germline V gene are MNHEY and SMNVEV (reference sequence). The sample consisted of cultured CD8+ T cells from PBMCs, taken from culture after CMV antigen stimulation. The receptor was derived from a human donor in good health (CMV status not recorded). Some clones in this sample may be carry-over from other donors' samples. The V and J genes are TRBV27 and TRBJ1-4; D is undetermined. The CDR3, as DNA: TGTGCCACCAGGACCTATATGAGTGAAAAACTGTTTTTT. It encodes CATRTYMSEKLFF.